The present TCR beta chain was sequenced within a study of blood T cells in healthy people across ages. A sample-barcoded 5' primer and a J-beta primer mix were used in a second PCR of about 7 to 12 cycles. TCRdb called the 5' RACE reads again in MiXCR, with one record for every CDR3 protein. The table records over 1.5 million distinct CDR3 sequences, around 50% of them present only once. Comment on this clonotype: An end of the junction differs from the germline gene, which may be a read error.

The V gene's germline CDR1 is MNHEY and CDR2 SVGEGT. The CDR3 extends over 13 amino acids. The TCR sequence derives from a middle-aged woman in good health. Sequencing was performed on blood. The rearrangement links TRBV6-2 or TRBV6-3 to TRBJ2-7; D gene unclear. CDR3 sequence reads: CASRGETTYGQYF. CDR3 in DNA: TGTGCCAGCAGAGGTGAGACGACCTACGGGCAGTACTTC.